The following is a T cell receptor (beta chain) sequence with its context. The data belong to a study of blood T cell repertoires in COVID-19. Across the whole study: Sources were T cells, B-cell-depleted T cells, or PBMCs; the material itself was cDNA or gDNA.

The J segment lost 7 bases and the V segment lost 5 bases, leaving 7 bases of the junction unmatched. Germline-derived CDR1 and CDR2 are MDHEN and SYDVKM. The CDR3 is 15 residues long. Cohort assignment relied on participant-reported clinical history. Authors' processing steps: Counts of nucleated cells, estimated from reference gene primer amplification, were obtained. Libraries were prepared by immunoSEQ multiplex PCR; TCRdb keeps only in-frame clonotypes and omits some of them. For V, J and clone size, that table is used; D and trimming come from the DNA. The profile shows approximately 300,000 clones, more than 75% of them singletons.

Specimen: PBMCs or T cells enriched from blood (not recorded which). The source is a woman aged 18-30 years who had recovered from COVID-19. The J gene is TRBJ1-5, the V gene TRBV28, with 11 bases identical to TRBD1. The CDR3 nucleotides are TGTGCCAGCAGTGCCGGGACAGGGGGTATCCAGCCCCAGCATTTT. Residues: CASSAGTGGIQPQHF.